The T cell receptor beta chain described here comes from a study of T cell repertoires in cytomegalovirus infection. Whole-study context: Recently identified HLA-C-restricted CMV epitopes were among the peptides used. The public TCR beta signatures pointed to both CMV infection and matching HLA type.

Of note for this clonotype: Its antigen is unidentified.

V dropped 6 bases and J dropped 6 bases, with 12 bases sitting between them. The CDR3 runs 13 residues. TCRdb recomputed calls from the reads with MiXCR, one row per CDR3 protein. The data contain fewer than 350,000 distinct CDR3 sequences, about 27% of them singletons. The TCR was taken from a human donor in good health (CMV status not recorded). Some clones in this sample may be carry-over from other donors' samples. The material was cultured PBMCs, obtained from culture after CMV antigen stimulation. V is TRBV12-3 or TRBV12-4 and J is TRBJ1-5; no clear D. The chain's CDR3 is CASSQDIVQPQHF. CDR3 nucleotides: TGTGCCAGCAGCCAAGACATTGTTCAGCCCCAGCATTTT.